Listed here is a single T cell receptor beta chain. Here immunoSEQ multiplex PCR was the method, and the copy in TCRdb shows in-frame clones only, minus some. The table records thousands of clones, 79% of them present only once. The data are from a study of T cell clones after liver transplantation. Study as a whole: TCRbeta sequencing after a pre-transplant mixed lymphocyte reaction identified graft-donor-reactive clones, later tracked in post-transplant blood.

Thawed unstimulated PBMCs were FACS-sorted by CD3, CD4 and CD8 into two populations. CDR3 length equals 16 residues. Germline CDR1 and CDR2: SGHTA and FQGNSA. V lost 5 bases and J lost 4; bases outside the gene matches: 13. The starting material was CD8+ T cells from blood, obtained 24 months after liver transplant. The chain employs TRBV7-2 and TRBJ1-2, with 7 bases identical to TRBD1. The sequence derives from a human patient who received a liver transplant. Some T cells may be transferred from the graft donor. CDR3 nucleotide sequence: TGTGCCAGCAGCAGCGGCGCCGGGACAGATATCTATGGCTACACCTTC. This sequence encodes CASSSGAGTDIYGYTF.